These 26 T cell receptor beta chains came from one sample sequenced in a study of cytomegalovirus exposure and HLA in healthy donors. Primers: 60 Vbeta forward and 13 Jbeta reverse. Sequencing was performed with immunoSEQ multiplex PCR; in TCRdb, only in-frame clones are kept and a portion is missing. This listing includes tens of thousands of clones. The sample taken for sequencing was PBMCs. These receptors were obtained from a man younger than 40 in good health and CMV-seronegative.

This chain uses TRBV7-9 with TRBJ1-1; D remains ambiguous. V lost 2 bases, J lost 0 bases, and 4 bases lay in between. The CDR3 length is 13 residues. Germline loops: CDR1 SEHNR, CDR2 FQNEAQ (reference sequence). Here the CDR3 DNA reads TGTGCCAGCAGCTTACCAGTGAACACTGAAGCTTTCTTT. It encodes CASSLPVNTEAFF.

V and J are TRBV6-1 and TRBJ1-5; the D is unclear. The germline V and J ends were trimmed by 5 bases and 0 bases, with 5 bases remaining between them. This CDR3 comprises 13 residues. Germline V lookup: CDR1 MNHNS, CDR2 SASEGT. DNA for the CDR3: TGTGCCAGCAGTCCGTATAGCAATCAGCCCCAGCATTTT. This sequence encodes CASSPYSNQPQHF.

The chain couples TRBV7-9 to TRBJ1-5, with D hard to call. The V gene's germline CDR1 is SEHNR and CDR2 FQNEAQ (reference sequence). The V and J ends lost 5 bases and 9 bases respectively, with 14 bases between them. The CDR3 has 13 amino acids. This chain's CDR3 is CASSTNRATPQHF. CDR3 coding DNA: TGTGCCAGCAGCACCAATCGAGCGACGCCCCAGCATTTT.

CDR3 in DNA: TGCGCCAGCAGCCATGTTACTAGCGGGGGGGACAATGAGCAGTTCTTC. As protein: CASSHVTSGGDNEQFF. The chain joins TRBV4-3 to TRBJ2-1, with 13 bases identical to TRBD2. CDR1 is LGHNA and CDR2 is YSLEER in the germline V gene. The CDR3 is made up of 16 amino acids. V was pared by 3 bases and J by 5 bases, with 4 bases of the junction left unmatched.

V and J are TRBV7-9 and TRBJ2-7; TRBD2 matches 7 bases. The V segment lost 5 bases and the J segment 3 bases; nucleotides outside the gene matches: 10. CDR3 length: 15 residues. Per the germline V gene, CDR1 is SEHNR and CDR2 is FQNEAQ (reference sequence). The chain's CDR3 is CASSAGGGGFYEQYF. Here the CDR3 DNA reads TGTGCCAGCAGCGCCGGTGGGGGGGGTTTCTACGAGCAGTACTTC.

The genes are TRBV15 and TRBJ1-2; D is undetermined. CDR3 length: 15 residues. V was clipped by 0 bases and J by 7 bases, with 15 bases between them. CDR1 LNHNV and CDR2 YYDKDF come from the germline V gene (reference sequence). DNA of the CDR3: TGTGCCACCAGCAGAGATCCCAGTCCGGGAGGTGGCTACACCTTC. It translates to CATSRDPSPGGGYTF.

Worth noting for this clone: An end of the junction differs from the germline gene, which may be a read error. J is TRBJ1-5 and V is TRBV30; 7 positions match TRBD1. The CDR3 spans 15 residues. The germline V gene has CDR1 GTSNPN and CDR2 SVGIG (reference sequence). DNA of the CDR3: TGTGCCGGGAGCGGGGGACAGCATAGCAATCAGCCCCAGCATTTT. Translated: CAGSGGQHSNQPQHF.

The genes are TRBV4-1 and TRBJ1-5; the D gene is possibly TRBD1 (5 bases). This CDR3 comprises 15 residues. Trimming removed 3 bases at V and 1 base at J, with 10 bases between. CDR1 MGHRA and CDR2 YSYEKL come from the germline V gene. Written as DNA, the CDR3 is TGCGCCAGCAGCCACCCAGGGCCCAGCAATCAGCCCCAGCATTTT. Its translation: CASSHPGPSNQPQHF.

For this clone: The germline gene is not matched at one end of the junction; a read error may be the cause. The sample has other DNA sequences that encode this CDR3 too. V usage is TRBV7-9 and J usage is TRBJ2-1; TRBD2 is a possible D gene (5 bases). CDR1 SEHNR and CDR2 FQNEAQ come from the germline V gene (reference sequence). The CDR3 runs 15 residues. CDR3 residues: CASSLAGRAYNEQFF. The CDR3 DNA sequence: TGTGCCAGCAGCTTAGCGGGGAGAGCCTACAATGAACAGTTCTTC.

J is TRBJ1-1 and V is TRBV28; D call uncertain. The CDR3 loop spans 12 amino acids. Trimming shortened V by 8 bases and J by 0 bases, and 7 bases separated the two germline ends. Germline CDR1 MDHEN, CDR2 SYDVKM. CDR3 amino acids: CASHTLNTEAFF. In DNA form, the CDR3 reads TGTGCCAGCCATACATTGAACACTGAAGCTTTCTTT.

The CDR3 DNA follows: TGTGCCAGCAGCTTAGACAGGACTAATGAAAAACTGTTTTTT. This encodes CASSLDRTNEKLFF. This chain links TRBV7-2 with TRBJ1-4; perhaps TRBD1 as D (5 bases). The CDR3 sequence is 14 residues long. In germline, CDR1 is SGHTA, CDR2 FQGNSA. The V gene lost 1 base and the J gene lost 2 bases, with 5 bases spanning the gap.

The rearrangement joins TRBV18 to TRBJ2-5; D uncertain. CDR1 is KGHSH and CDR2 is LQKENI in the germline V gene. There are 14 residues in the CDR3. Deletions cut 3 bases from V and 1 base from J, with 9 bases between. As DNA, the CDR3 is TGTGCCAGCTCACCGGGCTTGGCCCAAGAGACCCAGTACTTC. It translates to CASSPGLAQETQYF.

CDR3 residues: CASRPRTGGSGANVLTF. CDR3 DNA sequence: TGTGCCAGTAGGCCGAGGACAGGGGGATCTGGGGCCAACGTCCTGACTTTC. The chain couples TRBV19 to TRBJ2-6; TRBD1 matches 10 bases. This CDR3 spans 17 amino acids. V trimming: 6 bases; J trimming: 1 base; junction bases outside the gene matches: 6. The germline V gene encodes CDR1 LNHDA and CDR2 SQIVND (reference sequence).

The chain carries TRBV28 and TRBJ2-7, with D tentatively TRBD2 (6 bases). Trimming stripped 5 bases from V and 7 bases from J, with 21 bases between. CDR3 length: 15 amino acids. CDR1 and CDR2 from the germline V gene are MDHEN and SYDVKM. The CDR3 reads CASSNPGMQAGEQYF. The CDR3 bases are TGTGCCAGCAGTAACCCAGGGATGCAAGCGGGTGAGCAGTACTTC.

The chain carries TRBV19 and TRBJ1-2; D gene unclear. V lost 1 base and J 1 base, leaving 7 bases between the germline ends. CDR3 length: 14 amino acids. Germline V gene data show CDR1 as LNHDA and CDR2 as SQIVND (reference sequence). The CDR3 DNA is TGTGCCAGTAGTATAGTTCAGATTAACTATGGCTACACCTTC. Translation gives CASSIVQINYGYTF.

CDR3 sequence: CASSIARQGPDNEQFF. CDR3 nucleotides: TGTGCCAGTAGTATAGCCCGACAGGGACCCGACAATGAGCAGTTCTTC. V is TRBV19 and J is TRBJ2-1; the match to TRBD1 covers 7 bases. This CDR3 comprises 16 residues. Germline CDR1 is LNHDA and CDR2 is SQIVND (reference sequence). The trim removed 1 base at V and 5 bases at J, leaving 8 bases unmatched. The full variable domain, in which reference TRBV19 and TRBJ2-1 provide the parts outside the CDR3, is DGGITQSPKYLFRKEGQNVTLSCEQNLNHDAMYWYRQDPGQGLRLIYYSQIVNDFQKGDIAEGYSVSREKKESFPLTVTSAQKNPTAFYLCASSIARQGPDNEQFFGPGTRLTVL.

V gene TRBV2 combines with J gene TRBJ2-5; the D gene is possibly TRBD2 (7 bases). Germline CDR1 is SNHLY and CDR2 is FYNNEI. V lost 6 bases to trimming and J lost 5 bases, with 13 bases between them. CDR3 length: 13 residues. The CDR3, as DNA: TGTGCCAGCAGCGCCAGGGGAGGGGAGACCCAGTACTTC. Its protein is CASSARGGETQYF.

The chain combines TRBV27 with TRBJ2-2; D not certain. From germline, CDR1 is MNHEY and CDR2 SMNVEV (reference sequence). The CDR3 spans 14 residues. V gave up 3 bases and J gave up 3 bases, with 8 bases separating them. CDR3 in amino acids: CASSFQQYTGELFF. In DNA form, the CDR3 reads TGTGCCAGCAGTTTCCAACAGTACACCGGGGAGCTGTTTTTT.

V usage is TRBV18 and J usage is TRBJ2-7; D uncertain. The CDR3 consists of 12 residues. The germline V gene has CDR1 KGHSH and CDR2 LQKENI. Deletions cut 3 bases from V and 1 base from J, with 4 bases between. The CDR3 here is CASSPESYEQYF. As DNA, the CDR3 is TGTGCCAGCTCACCTGAGTCCTACGAGCAGTACTTC.

The chain combines TRBV12-5 with TRBJ2-2; 11 bases map to TRBD2. The germline V gene encodes CDR1 LGHNT and CDR2 FRNRAP. V shed 7 bases and J 3 bases; nucleotides not matched to a gene: 4. There are 15 residues in the CDR3. The CDR3 loop reads CASVPLAGDTGELFF. Written as DNA, the CDR3 is TGTGCTAGTGTCCCACTAGCGGGAGACACCGGGGAGCTGTTTTTT.

The gene calls are TRBV4-2 and TRBJ2-1; the match to TRBD2 covers 11 bases. J lost 7 bases, V lost 0 bases, and 8 bases had no gene match. This CDR3 contains 17 residues. CDR1 LGHNA and CDR2 YNFKEQ come from the germline V gene. Here the CDR3 DNA reads TGTGCCAGCAGCCAAGATCGCGTACTAGCGGGGGATAATGAGCAGTTCTTC. Protein: CASSQDRVLAGDNEQFF.

The rearrangement uses TRBV7-2 and TRBJ2-7, with a weak D call TRBD2 (6 bases). In germline, CDR1 is SGHTA, CDR2 FQGNSA. The length of the CDR3 is 16 residues. Between the trimmed V and J ends, which lost 5 bases and 6 bases, there was a span of 23 bases. CDR3 loop: CASSPREGFVGGEQYF. The CDR3 DNA reads as TGTGCCAGCAGCCCAAGAGAGGGTTTCGTGGGGGGCGAGCAGTACTTC.

J is TRBJ1-4 and V is TRBV11-2; TRBD1 matches at 8 bases. Losses at the gene ends were 5 bases for V and 3 bases for J; bases not matched to a gene: 8. From germline, CDR1 is SGHAT and CDR2 FQNNGV. The CDR3 spans 16 residues. The CDR3 sequence is CASSRQGISANEKLFF. In DNA, the CDR3 is TGTGCCAGCAGCCGACAGGGGATTAGTGCTAATGAAAAACTGTTTTTT.

The rearrangement links TRBV7-6 to TRBJ2-1, with 8 bases matching TRBD2. The CDR3 covers 16 residues. The germline V gene encodes CDR1 SGHVS and CDR2 FNYEAQ. J lost 9 bases, V lost 5 bases, and 15 bases had no gene match. CDR3 protein: CASSLSWPGGPGEQFF. DNA of the CDR3: TGTGCCAGCAGCCTAAGCTGGCCGGGGGGGCCCGGTGAGCAGTTCTTC. The variable domain in full, with the rest retrieved from reference TRBV7-6 and TRBJ2-1, is GAGVSQSPRYKVTKRGQDVALRCDPISGHVSLYWYRQALGQGPEFLTYFNYEAQQDKSGLPNDRFSAERPEGSISTLTIQRTEQRDSAMYRCASSLSWPGGPGEQFFGPGTRLTVL.

The rearrangement links TRBV10-3 to TRBJ2-7, with 9 positions matching TRBD1. The germline CDR1 and CDR2 sequences are ENHRY and SYGVKD. CDR3 length equals 12 residues. Trimming at V came to 8 bases and at J to 2 bases, leaving 1 base not matched to a gene. The DNA of the CDR3 is TGTGCCATCCGACAGGGGGCCTACGAGCAGTACTTC. Protein product: CAIRQGAYEQYF.

V gene TRBV4-3 combines with J gene TRBJ2-7, with D hard to call. The CDR3 length is 15 residues. V was pared by 1 base and J by 4 bases, with 14 bases between. In germline, CDR1 is LGHNA, CDR2 YSLEER. The CDR3 DNA sequence: TGCGCCAGCAGCCAAGGCCAGCTAGGTATTTACGAGCAGTACTTC. Translation: CASSQGQLGIYEQYF.